One and the same sample provided the 6 T cell receptor beta chains below, sequenced in a study of CD8 T cells in ankylosing spondylitis. In TCRdb, the 5' RACE reads were re-called with MiXCR into one record per CDR3 protein. The profile covers 80,000 to 90,000 distinct CDR3 sequences, with approximately 30% appearing a single time and roughly 60% taken by the ten largest. The sequencing sample was made of blood, either unsorted or a sorted T cell fraction (not recorded which). All receptors come from a male donor with ankylosing spondylitis or in good health (not recorded which).

CDR3 amino acids: CASRETSGGHGELFF. In DNA form, the CDR3 reads TGTGCCAGCAGAGAGACTAGCGGGGGGCACGGGGAGCTGTTTTTT. The chain links TRBV9 to TRBJ2-2; 13 nucleotides align to TRBD2. Trimming at V came to 5 bases and at J to 7 bases, leaving 5 bases not matched to a gene. The germline CDR1 and CDR2 sequences are SGDLS and YYNGEE. The CDR3 contains 15 residues.

The V and J genes are TRBV5-1 and TRBJ1-6; the D is unclear. V gave up 0 bases and J gave up 7 bases, with 8 bases separating them. From germline, CDR1 is SGHRS and CDR2 YFSETQ. The CDR3 consists of 14 residues. This CDR3 is CASSLVAENSPLHF. CDR3 sequence (DNA): TGCGCCAGCAGCTTGGTTGCTGAAAATTCACCCCTCCACTTT.

As for this clonotype: It may be a read error: a sequence one base away is much more abundant. The chain links TRBV9 to TRBJ2-2; D is undetermined. Germline loops: CDR1 SGDLS, CDR2 YYNGEE. The CDR3 extends over 13 amino acids. DNA for the CDR3: TGTGCCAGCAGCGTAGTGAACACCGAGGAGCTGTTTTTT. Translating it yields CASSVVNTEELFF.

V is TRBV7-8 and J is TRBJ2-1, with 8 bases fitting TRBD2. Trimming removed 1 base from V and 7 bases from J; junction bases left unmatched: 9. CDR3 size: 16 residues. In germline, CDR1 is SGHVS, CDR2 FQNEAQ. CDR3 DNA: TGTGCCAGCAGCTTAGGGGTGGGTAGCGGGAAAAATGAGCAGTTCTTC. It yields the protein CASSLGVGSGKNEQFF.

This clonotype was detected a few times. This chain connects TRBV20-1 to TRBJ1-1, with a possible D match to TRBD1 (5 bases). Trimming took off 2 bases at V and 8 bases at J, with 12 bases between the two ends. Germline CDR1 reads DFQATT; CDR2 reads SNEGSKA (reference sequence). This CDR3 is 12 amino acids long. The CDR3 loop reads CSARIGAAEAFF. The CDR3 DNA reads as TGCAGTGCTAGAATAGGGGCAGCAGAAGCTTTCTTT.

The chain links TRBV20-1 to TRBJ2-2; D is unresolved. The CDR3 extends over 14 amino acids. V lost 7 bases and J lost 5, with 17 bases in between. The germline V gene has CDR1 DFQATT and CDR2 SNEGSKA (reference sequence). CDR3 protein: CSGRTTRETGELFF. CDR3 nucleotides: TGCAGTGGAAGAACGACAAGGGAAACCGGGGAGCTGTTTTTT.